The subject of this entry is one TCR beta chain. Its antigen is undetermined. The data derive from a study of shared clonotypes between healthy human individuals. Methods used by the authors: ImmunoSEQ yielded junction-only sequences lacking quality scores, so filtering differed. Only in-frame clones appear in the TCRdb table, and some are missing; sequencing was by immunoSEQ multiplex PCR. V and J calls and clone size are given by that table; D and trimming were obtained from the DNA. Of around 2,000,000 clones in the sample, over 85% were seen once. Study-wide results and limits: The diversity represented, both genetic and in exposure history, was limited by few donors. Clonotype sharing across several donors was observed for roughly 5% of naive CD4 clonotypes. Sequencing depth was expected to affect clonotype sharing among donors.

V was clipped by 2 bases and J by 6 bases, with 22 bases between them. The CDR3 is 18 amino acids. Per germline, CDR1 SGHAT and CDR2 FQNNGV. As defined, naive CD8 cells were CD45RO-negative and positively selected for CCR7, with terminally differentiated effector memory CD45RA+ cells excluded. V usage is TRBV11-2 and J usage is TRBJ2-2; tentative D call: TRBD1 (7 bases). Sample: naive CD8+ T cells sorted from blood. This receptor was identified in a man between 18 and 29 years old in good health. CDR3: CASSLHELDREEAGELFF. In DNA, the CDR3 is TGTGCCAGCAGCTTACATGAATTAGACAGGGAGGAAGCCGGGGAGCTGTTTTTT.